This T cell receptor (beta chain) was recovered during a study of T cell repertoires in cytomegalovirus infection. About the study: Both recently identified HLA-C-restricted and well-studied HLA-B-restricted CMV epitopes were used in the study. Both CMV infection and a matching HLA type were indicated by public TCR beta signatures. Study-level results: HLA-C-restricted CMV-specific TCR beta clonotypes were dominant in the ex vivo response. Individuals carrying CMV plus the relevant HLA were identified by cumulative frequency of public TCR beta families.

This clonotype has only a few counts. Its antigen is undetermined. The CDR3 contains 15 residues. In germline, CDR1 is SGHVS, CDR2 FQNEAQ. V shed 0 bases and J 6 bases; nucleotides not matched to a gene: 5. A single record per CDR3 protein comes from TCRdb applying MiXCR to the reads. Of around 570,000 distinct CDR3 sequences listed, around 40% are singletons. This sequence was found in a human donor in good health (CMV status not recorded). Some clones in this sample may be carry-over from other donors' samples. This specimen was cultured PBMCs, taken from culture after CMV antigen stimulation. This chain uses TRBV7-8 with TRBJ1-1; 9 bases fit TRBD1. The CDR3, as DNA: TGTGCCAGCAGCTTAGCGGAGGACAGGGGACCTGAAGCTTTCTTT. Its translation: CASSLAEDRGPEAFF.